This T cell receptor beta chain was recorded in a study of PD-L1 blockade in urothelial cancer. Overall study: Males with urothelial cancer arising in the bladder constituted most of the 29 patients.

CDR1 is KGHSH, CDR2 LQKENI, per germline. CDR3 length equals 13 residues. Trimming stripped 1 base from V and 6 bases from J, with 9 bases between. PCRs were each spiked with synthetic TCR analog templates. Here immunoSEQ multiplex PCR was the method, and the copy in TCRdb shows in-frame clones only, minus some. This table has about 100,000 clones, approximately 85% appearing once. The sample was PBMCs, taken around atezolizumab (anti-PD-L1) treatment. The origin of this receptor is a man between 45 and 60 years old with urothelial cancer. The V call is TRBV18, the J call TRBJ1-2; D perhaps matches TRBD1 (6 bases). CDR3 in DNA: TGTGCCAGCTCACCACGTAGGACAGATGGCTACACCTTC. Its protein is CASSPRRTDGYTF.